This T cell receptor beta chain comes out of a study of blood T cell repertoires in COVID-19. Background on the study: T cells, B-cell-depleted T cells, or PBMCs provided the cDNA or gDNA that served as material.

This CDR3 has 12 residues. Per germline, CDR1 SQVTM and CDR2 ANQGSEA. Deletions cut 4 bases from V and 4 bases from J, with 10 bases between. Authors' processing steps: For nucleated cells, counts were estimated from reference gene primer amplification. Method: immunoSEQ multiplex PCR; TCRdb's copy keeps in-frame clones and lacks some. That table gives V, J and clone size, and the DNA gave D and trimming. The table has 250,000 to 300,000 clones, 89% seen once. V and J are TRBV29-1 and TRBJ1-2; D uncertain. The sample taken for sequencing was peripheral blood. This TCR was sampled from a woman aged 35 to 49 who had recovered from COVID-19. This CDR3 reads CSVGPEGYGYTF. The CDR3 bases are TGCAGCGTTGGTCCGGAGGGCTATGGCTACACCTTC.